The source of this T cell receptor (beta chain) is a study of T-cell reconstitution after alpha-beta-depleted transplantation in children. This clonotype was counted at least ten times. Antigen: not known. Study-wide results and caveats: It was newly produced T cells that mostly accounted for T-cell counts and diversity one year after transplant. As was reported, about two months after transplant, alpha-beta T cells came from several hundred expanded graft clones.

This CDR3 is 14 amino acids long. The germline CDR1 and CDR2 sequences are SGHDT and YYEEEE. V was trimmed by 5 bases and J by 8 bases, leaving 16 bases between them. Unique molecular identifiers were incorporated when the TCRbeta library was constructed. TCRdb reanalysed the PCR reads using MiXCR and keeps one entry per CDR3 protein. Among about 290,000 distinct CDR3 sequences listed, around 7.1% were seen once. The V gene is TRBV5-6, the J gene TRBJ1-4, with TRBD1 as a possible D gene (5 bases). Sample: peripheral blood, taken 360 days after TCRalphabeta/CD19-depleted stem cell transplant. The clonotype was recovered from a female patient aged 2-9 years who had a stem cell transplant for Fanconi anemia, so the T cells may come from the graft donor. In DNA, the CDR3 is TGTGCCAGCAGTTCGCGGACAAGGGGAGAAAAACTGTTTTTT. Protein product: CASSSRTRGEKLFF. The whole variable domain, filled in from reference TRBV5-6 and TRBJ1-4, reads DAGVTQSPTHLIKTRGQQVTLRCSPKSGHDTVSWYQQALGQGPQFIFQYYEEEERQRGNFPDRFSGHQFPNYSSELNVNALLLGDSALYLCASSSRTRGEKLFFGSGTQLSVL.